This paragraph covers one T cell receptor (beta chain) sequence. The sample's treatment: oral pan-JAK inhibitor, 5-10 mg twice daily. This entry is derived from a study of CD8+ T cells in alopecia areata. Study-level background: Each of the treated patients was given oral tofacitinib, 5 to 10 mg twice daily, for moderate-to-severe alopecia areata.

CDR3 length: 13 residues. Germline assignment: CDR1 MNHEY and CDR2 SMNVEV (reference sequence). Germline trimming cut 2 bases from V and 5 bases from J; bases unmatched to any gene: 1. The sequencing template was cDNA reverse transcribed from extracted RNA. Produced via immunoSEQ multiplex PCR; TCRdb's table is partial and in-frame only. The data contain roughly 230,000 clones, around two fifths of them seen just once; the ten biggest clones take up about 2.6%. The source material was CD4+ T cells sorted from blood, sampled at roughly week 36, from a patient treated with tofacitinib. The chain combines TRBV27 with TRBJ1-2, with 8 bases that match TRBD1. This receptor was obtained from a human donor with alopecia areata. CDR3 nucleotides: TGTGCCAGCAGTTTAGACAGGGGTTATGGCTACACCTTC. Translated, it gives CASSLDRGYGYTF.